This TCR beta chain was found in a study of T cell responses to AZD1222 COVID-19 vaccine. With 3 bases removed from V and 7 bases from J, the gap between germline ends came to 21 bases. This CDR3 region has 17 residues. Germline CDR1 is SGHTA and CDR2 is FQGTGA. The protocol was immunoSEQ multiplex PCR, while the TCRdb copy is restricted to in-frame clones and leaves out a portion. The profile covers tens of thousands of clones, with more than 75% appearing a single time and around 5% taken by the ten largest. Study observations and caveats: Unmutated regions of variants are reportedly targeted by nearly half of spike-specific TCRs. Among those given AZD1222, only 5 to 7 were seropositive at baseline. Donors, mostly white British, included more females; clonal diversity was possibly underestimated. Researchers report vaccine-associated CD4 TCRs spanning spike, with dominance at 160-218 and 743-854.

A word on this clone: Its antigen remains unidentified.

The sequencing used peripheral blood, collected 28 days after the second AZD1222 dose. The rearrangement links TRBV7-3 to TRBJ2-2; D call uncertain. The source of this sequence is an adult who received the AZD1222 COVID-19 vaccine. The CDR3 loop is CASSFIGLEATDGELFF. DNA of the CDR3: TGTGCCAGCAGCTTTATTGGGTTAGAGGCCACGGACGGGGAGCTGTTTTTT.